This T cell receptor beta chain was documented in a study of shared clonotypes between healthy human individuals. TCRdb keeps only in-frame clones here, not all; method: immunoSEQ multiplex PCR. The table records about 500,000 clones, around 77% of them present only once. Many counts were recorded for this clone. What it binds is not known. At the DNA level, this CDR3 is encoded by other sequences in the same sample as well. Findings of the study overall: It was anticipated that sequencing depth would influence how many clonotypes donors shared.

Germline V gene lookup returns CDR1 MGHRA and CDR2 YSYEKL. The CDR3 is 15 residues long. V lost 0 bases and J 1 base, leaving 9 bases between the germline ends. The sequence was collected from a woman aged 40 to 50 in good health. Some clones in this sample may be carry-over from other donors' samples. The chain links TRBV4-1 to TRBJ1-2; no clear D gene. Sequencing input: PBMCs. Here the CDR3 DNA reads TGCGCCAGCAGCCAAGATCTTCACCTTAACTATGGCTACACCTTC. It is translated as CASSQDLHLNYGYTF.